This T cell receptor beta chain was recorded in a study of T-cell reconstitution after alpha-beta-depleted transplantation in children. A TCRbeta library incorporating unique molecular identifiers was prepared. Each CDR3 protein is one row after TCRdb ran MiXCR on the PCR reads. The repertoire holds roughly 500,000 distinct CDR3 sequences, with over 25% as singletons. This CDR3 spans 15 amino acids. The V gene's germline CDR1 is MNHEY and CDR2 SVGAGI. Trimming took 2 bases from V and 5 from J; bases not matched to a gene: 3. This clonotype was recorded a few times. This receptor was obtained from a human donor who donated a stem cell graft to a child with aplastic anemia. Specimen: PBMCs from the stem cell graft donor, collected from the stem cell graft. The V and J genes are TRBV6-5 and TRBJ1-5; 10 nucleotides align to TRBD1. CDR3 nucleotide sequence: TGTGCCAGCAGTTACGAGACAGGGGGCGATCAGCCCCAGCATTTT. Amino acid sequence: CASSYETGGDQPQHF.